The 24 T cell receptor beta chains below were found in one sample sequenced in a study of T-cell reconstitution after alpha-beta-depleted transplantation in children. Preparation of the TCRbeta library was carried out with unique molecular identifiers. One entry per CDR3 protein, called by TCRdb with MiXCR from the PCR reads. This table has 500,000 to 650,000 distinct CDR3 sequences, over 10% appearing once. The source material was PBMCs, mostly from graft donor cells, sampled 180 days after TCRalphabeta/CD19-depleted stem cell transplant. The receptors originated from a female patient aged 2-10 years who had a stem cell transplant for aplastic anemia, so the T cells may come from the graft donor.

The V call is TRBV12-3 or TRBV12-4, the J call TRBJ2-5; tentatively, D is TRBD1 or TRBD2 (6 bases each). Trimming took 3 bases from V and 5 from J, leaving 19 bases between them. This CDR3 is 16 amino acids long. The CDR3 here is CASSFTGLRRGETQYF. In DNA form, the CDR3 reads TGTGCCAGCAGTTTTACTGGTCTCCGGAGGGGGGAGACCCAGTACTTC.

This clonotype has at least ten counts. The gene calls are TRBV5-8 and TRBJ2-7; 8 bases are shared with TRBD2. Looked up from germline, CDR1 is SGHTS and CDR2 is YDEGEE. V shed 4 bases, J shed 0 bases, and the junction held 3 bases outside the gene matches. The CDR3 sequence is 14 residues long. The chain's CDR3 is CASSLLAVSYEQYF. The CDR3 nucleotides are TGTGCCAGCAGCCTACTAGCGGTCTCCTACGAGCAGTACTTC.

This clonotype showed up just a few times. The chain has TRBV10-1 and TRBJ2-2; 7 nucleotides align to TRBD1. The CDR3 is 18 residues long. Trimming removed 0 bases from V and 5 bases from J; junction bases left unmatched: 12. The V gene's germline CDR1 is WNHNN and CDR2 SYGVQD (reference sequence). The CDR3 DNA sequence: TGCGCCAGCAGTGAGTCGAGGTTACAGGGGATAAGGACCGGGGAGCTGTTTTTT. This encodes CASSESRLQGIRTGELFF.

The chain has TRBV7-2 and TRBJ1-3; a possible D gene is TRBD1 (6 bases). The CDR3 sequence is 16 residues long. V was pared by 0 bases and J by 3 bases, with 12 bases between. In germline, CDR1 is SGHTA, CDR2 FQGNSA. The CDR3 is CASSLAGRGFGNTIYF. CDR3 nucleotides: TGTGCCAGCAGCTTAGCGGGCAGGGGATTTGGAAACACCATATATTTT.

The CDR3 protein is CASSLGIVGALGEQFF. CDR3 DNA: TGCGCCAGCAGCTTGGGAATAGTGGGAGCACTAGGTGAGCAGTTCTTC. The J gene is TRBJ2-1, the V gene TRBV5-1, with D possibly being TRBD2 (5 bases). With 0 bases removed from V and 9 bases from J, the gap between germline ends came to 19 bases. The CDR3 has 16 amino acids. The germline V gene encodes CDR1 SGHRS and CDR2 YFSETQ.

This clonotype appeared a few times. The chain employs TRBV7-8 and TRBJ2-1; 7 nucleotides match TRBD2. Germline values: CDR1 SGHVS, CDR2 FQNEAQ. V lost 3 bases, J lost 7 bases, and 15 bases stayed unmatched. The CDR3 contains 17 residues. The CDR3 here is CASSFWGRGGSLNEQFF. In nucleotides, the CDR3 is TGTGCCAGCAGCTTCTGGGGTCGTGGCGGGAGCTTAAATGAGCAGTTCTTC.

This clonotype occurred a few times. The chain links TRBV20-1 to TRBJ2-7, with D unresolved. The V end was cut by 3 bases, the J end by 4 bases, with 13 bases between. The CDR3 extends over 13 amino acids. The germline V gene encodes CDR1 DFQATT and CDR2 SNEGSKA (reference sequence). CDR3 nucleotide sequence: TGCAGTGCTAGTGGATTAGAGGTTTACGAGCAGTACGTC. Residues: CSASGLEVYEQYV.

This clonotype was seen a few times. The chain is built from TRBV4-1 and TRBJ2-2, with a weak D call TRBD1 (5 bases). The V gene's germline CDR1 is MGHRA and CDR2 YSYEKL. The germline V and J ends were trimmed by 0 bases and 3 bases, with 23 bases remaining between them. This CDR3 is built from 20 residues. The CDR3 spells CASSQDEWPIRASYTGELFF. The DNA for the CDR3 is TGCGCCAGCAGCCAAGATGAGTGGCCCATCAGGGCTTCCTACACCGGGGAGCTGTTTTTT.

This clonotype has a handful of counts. This rearrangement joins TRBV6-5 to TRBJ1-2; the D gene is possibly TRBD1 (5 bases). This CDR3 comprises 15 residues. Germline-derived CDR1 and CDR2 are MNHEY and SVGAGI. The V end was cut by 0 bases, the J end by 2 bases, with 10 bases between. The DNA of the CDR3 is TGTGCCAGCAGTTACTCGATCGCAGGGAACTATGGCTACACCTTC. Translation gives CASSYSIAGNYGYTF.

This clonotype was counted at least ten times. The chain links TRBV6-2 or TRBV6-3 to TRBJ2-3; maybe TRBD2 (5 bases). This CDR3 spans 13 amino acids. V gave up 5 bases and J gave up 1 base, with 7 bases separating them. The germline gives CDR1 MNHEY, CDR2 SVGEGT. The CDR3 region has the DNA TGTGCCAGCAGTCGGCGGGGCACAGATACGCAGTATTTT. Translating it yields CASSRRGTDTQYF.

This clonotype has just one count. CDR3 sequence: CASSPSTGMNTEAFF. The CDR3 bases are TGTGCCAGCTCACCATCGACAGGAATGAACACTGAAGCTTTCTTT. The chain links TRBV18 to TRBJ1-1; tentatively, D is TRBD1 (6 bases). CDR1 and CDR2 from the germline V gene are KGHSH and LQKENI. V was cut by 2 bases and J by 0 bases, with 10 bases left in between. The CDR3 consists of 15 residues.

The chain recombines TRBV7-6 with TRBJ2-3; D call uncertain. Trimming took 2 bases from V and 4 from J, leaving 7 bases between them. This CDR3 spans 13 amino acids. The germline V gene has CDR1 SGHVS and CDR2 FNYEAQ. The CDR3 region is CASSLSHADTQYF. CDR3 bases: TGTGCCAGCAGCTTATCCCACGCAGATACGCAGTATTTT.

This clonotype was seen more than once but under ten times. The chain employs TRBV12-3 or TRBV12-4 and TRBJ1-1, with a possible D match to TRBD1 (6 bases). CDR3 length equals 14 residues. V lost 9 bases, J lost 1 base, and 15 bases lay in between. CDR3 loop: CASPGGDKNTEAFF. CDR3 nucleotide sequence: TGTGCCAGTCCTGGGGGGGACAAGAACACTGAAGCTTTCTTT.

The gene calls are TRBV24-1 and TRBJ2-1, with a possible D match to TRBD2 (6 bases). Deletions cut 3 bases from V and 7 bases from J, with 9 bases between. CDR1 KGHDR and CDR2 SFDVKD come from the germline V gene. This CDR3 region has 13 residues. CDR3 sequence: CATSDPGVNEQFF. For the CDR3, the DNA is TGTGCCACCAGTGATCCGGGGGTAAATGAGCAGTTCTTC.

This clonotype showed up many times. The CDR3 nucleotides read TGCGCCAGCAGCCCCGAAACAGATACGCAGTATTTT. This sequence encodes CASSPETDTQYF. The genes are TRBV5-1 and TRBJ2-3; D remains ambiguous. The germline V and J ends were trimmed by 4 bases and 3 bases, with 6 bases remaining between them. Germline CDR1 SGHRS, CDR2 YFSETQ. The CDR3 length is 12 residues.

The V gene is TRBV20-1, the J gene TRBJ2-7; no clear D. The CDR3 consists of 13 residues. The germline gives CDR1 DFQATT, CDR2 SNEGSKA (reference sequence). The V gene lost 1 base and the J gene lost 3 bases, with 10 bases spanning the gap. CDR3 nucleotides: TGCAGTGCTAGAGGAAGGTGGGGCTACGAGCAGTACGTC. It yields the protein CSARGRWGYEQYV.

This clonotype was observed a single time. The gene calls are TRBV18 and TRBJ2-7; 9 positions match TRBD1. The CDR3 loop spans 14 amino acids. Germline assignment: CDR1 KGHSH and CDR2 LQKENI. CDR3 region: CASPPGQGPLEQYV. For the CDR3, the DNA is TGTGCCAGCCCACCGGGACAGGGTCCCCTCGAGCAGTACGTC.

This clonotype was counted a few times. The rearrangement links TRBV20-1 to TRBJ2-7, with 8 bases that match TRBD2. This CDR3 is 13 amino acids long. After removal of 5 bases from V and 0 bases from J, the junction contained 3 bases not matched to a gene. Looked up from germline, CDR1 is DFQATT and CDR2 is SNEGSKA (reference sequence). In DNA form, the CDR3 reads TGCAGTGCTCGTAGCGGGAACTCCTACGAGCAGTACGTC. This codes for CSARSGNSYEQYV.

The chain combines TRBV7-9 with TRBJ2-1; a possible D gene is TRBD2 (6 bases). V shed 5 bases and J shed 1 base, with 15 bases lying between them. This CDR3 is built from 16 residues. In germline, CDR1 is SEHNR, CDR2 FQNEAQ (reference sequence). The CDR3: CASSPARERSYNEQFF. The CDR3 DNA sequence: TGTGCCAGCAGCCCGGCACGGGAGAGGTCCTACAATGAGCAGTTCTTC.

The chain joins TRBV4-2 to TRBJ2-7; TRBD2 aligns across 13 bases. The length of the CDR3 is 18 residues. Germline V gene data show CDR1 as LGHNA and CDR2 as YNFKEQ. With 0 bases clipped from V and 2 bases from J, the junction kept 7 bases outside the gene matches. This CDR3 reads CASSQDLGLAGNTYEQYF. The CDR3 coding sequence is TGTGCCAGCAGCCAAGATCTGGGACTAGCGGGAAACACCTACGAGCAGTACTTC.

This clonotype was picked up a small number of times. The J gene is TRBJ2-7, the V gene TRBV6-2 or TRBV6-3; TRBD2 is a possible D gene (5 bases). Looked up from germline, CDR1 is MNHEY and CDR2 is SVGEGT. This CDR3 region has 15 residues. Trimming left V 0 bases short and J 1 base short, with 10 bases between. The CDR3 DNA reads TGTGCCAGCAGTTACTCGAGGGTCCGTTCCTACGAGCAGTACTTC. It translates to CASSYSRVRSYEQYF.

This clonotype occurred a few times. The CDR3 sequence: CASSMRRHYYGYTF. The CDR3 DNA follows: TGTGCCAGCAGCATGAGACGGCACTACTATGGCTACACCTTC. This chain links TRBV7-9 with TRBJ1-2; no definite D call. Per the germline V gene, CDR1 is SEHNR and CDR2 is FQNEAQ (reference sequence). V gave up 5 bases and J gave up 3 bases, with 13 bases separating them. The CDR3 contains 14 residues.

V usage is TRBV30 and J usage is TRBJ2-7; tentatively, D is TRBD1 or TRBD2 (5 bases each). This CDR3 has 14 residues. Trimming removed 1 base at V and 1 base at J, with 11 bases between. Germline assignment: CDR1 GTSNPN and CDR2 SVGIG (reference sequence). The CDR3 loop is CAWSEPGRSYEQYF. CDR3 in DNA: TGTGCCTGGAGTGAACCGGGGCGGTCCTACGAGCAGTACTTC.

The V gene is TRBV12-3 or TRBV12-4, the J gene TRBJ1-2; TRBD1 aligns across 8 bases. Losses at the gene ends were 5 bases for V and 3 bases for J; bases not matched to a gene: 5. The CDR3 is made up of 14 amino acids. The CDR3 loop reads CASSPLDRDYGYTF. DNA of the CDR3: TGTGCCAGCAGTCCATTGGACAGGGACTATGGCTACACCTTC.